The 13 T cell receptor beta chains below come from one sample, sequenced in a study of T-cell memory formation after mild COVID-19. TCRdb redid the calling of the 5' RACE reads with MiXCR, one entry per CDR3 protein. Here the sample spans fewer than 650,000 distinct CDR3 sequences, about a fifth being singletons. Specimen: PBMCs or a T cell subset sorted from them (not recorded which). These receptors originate from an adult woman who had mild COVID-19 (a few samples of this study predate the infection). Cell type and time point are not known.

For the CDR3, the DNA is TGTGCCAGCAGCCTGGGACAGGGGATAGTCAATGAAAAACTGTTTTTT. Translated: CASSLGQGIVNEKLFF. The rearrangement joins TRBV7-9 to TRBJ1-4; TRBD1 aligns across 10 bases. Germline values: CDR1 SEHNR, CDR2 FQNEAQ (reference sequence). V lost 5 bases to trimming and J lost 5 bases; unmatched junction nucleotides: 8. The CDR3 has 16 residues.

This chain uses TRBV14 with TRBJ1-2; D ambiguous. Germline V lookup: CDR1 SGHDN, CDR2 FVKESK. V was trimmed by 0 bases and J by 3 bases, leaving 8 bases between them. This CDR3 comprises 14 residues. The CDR3 nucleotides read TGTGCCAGCAGCCAAGAGCAGAGTCACTATGGCTACACCTTC. Translation: CASSQEQSHYGYTF. The full variable domain, rest sourced from reference TRBV14 and TRBJ1-2, is EAGVTQFPSHSVIEKGQTVTLRCDPISGHDNLYWYRRVMGKEIKFLLHFVKESKQDESGMPNNRFLAERTGGTYSTLKVQPAELEDSGVYFCASSQEQSHYGYTFGSGTRLTVV.

This rearrangement joins TRBV6-2 or TRBV6-3 to TRBJ1-1, with no clear D. Trimming stripped 6 bases from V and 5 bases from J, with 19 bases between. This CDR3 is 15 amino acids long. The germline CDR1 and CDR2 sequences are MNHEY and SVGEGT. The CDR3 DNA reads as TGTGCCAGCAGCACCGGCTCATTGGGAAAGACTGAAGCTTTCTTT. Translating gives CASSTGSLGKTEAFF.

This clonotype has just one count. The V call is TRBV12-3 or TRBV12-4, the J call TRBJ1-2, with D perhaps TRBD1 (6 bases). The CDR3 runs to 17 residues. Trimming pared 4 bases from V and 4 bases from J, leaving 22 bases between. Written as DNA, the CDR3 is TGTGCCAGCAGTTCAACCCTACAGGGCAGGCTTCGCTATGGCTACACCTTC. Translated, it gives CASSSTLQGRLRYGYTF.

The V and J genes are TRBV12-3 or TRBV12-4 and TRBJ2-1, with TRBD2 matching over 8 bases. The J segment lost 4 bases and the V segment lost 8 bases, leaving 4 bases of the junction unmatched. This CDR3 contains 13 residues. CDR3 DNA: TGTGCCAGCCGCGGGGGGCCATACAATGAGCAGTTCTTC. This encodes CASRGGPYNEQFF.

This clonotype turned up a few times. V usage is TRBV6-2 or TRBV6-3 and J usage is TRBJ2-1, with D tentatively TRBD2 (5 bases). V dropped 8 bases and J dropped 6 bases, with 14 bases sitting between them. The CDR3 loop spans 13 amino acids. Germline CDR1 reads MNHEY; CDR2 reads SVGEGT. For the CDR3, the DNA is TGTGCCAGCTCTAGAGGGAAGCGCAATGAGCAGTTCTTC. It yields the protein CASSRGKRNEQFF.

V and J are TRBV24-1 and TRBJ1-2, with a possible D match to TRBD1 (6 bases). V gave up 4 bases and J gave up 6 bases, with 14 bases separating them. Germline values: CDR1 KGHDR, CDR2 SFDVKD. The CDR3 length is 14 residues. CDR3 residues: CATSDPGVKDGYTF. The CDR3 DNA reads TGTGCCACCAGTGACCCAGGGGTTAAGGATGGCTACACCTTC.

This clonotype has more than one count but fewer than ten. The genes are TRBV5-1 and TRBJ2-7; 9 bases match TRBD1. V dropped 4 bases and J dropped 6; count of bases not matched to a gene: 14. There are 16 residues in the CDR3. CDR1 is SGHRS, CDR2 YFSETQ, per germline. CDR3 in DNA: TGCGCCAGCAGCGCTTTCACCGGGACAGGGATTCGCGAGCAGTACTTC. Translating gives CASSAFTGTGIREQYF.

The chain has TRBV15 and TRBJ1-1; 7 bases agree with TRBD1. The trim removed 7 bases at V and 2 bases at J, leaving 7 bases unmatched. CDR1 and CDR2 from the germline V gene are LNHNV and YYDKDF (reference sequence). This CDR3 is built from 14 residues. CDR3 amino acids: CATTVGDRNTEAFF. In DNA, the CDR3 is TGTGCCACCACCGTAGGGGACAGAAACACTGAAGCTTTCTTT.

This clonotype appeared a few times. The chain has TRBV15 and TRBJ1-1; possibly TRBD1 for D (5 bases). The CDR3 has 16 amino acids. Trimming took 3 bases from V and 1 from J, leaving 15 bases between them. Germline V gene sequence: CDR1 LNHNV, CDR2 YYDKDF (reference sequence). As DNA, the CDR3 is TGTGCCACCAGCAGGGCCGGGACCGCCAGGAACACTGAAGCTTTCTTT. Its protein is CATSRAGTARNTEAFF.

The genes are TRBV12-3 or TRBV12-4 and TRBJ2-1; 8 bases line up with TRBD1. This CDR3 comprises 14 residues. The junction had 4 bases not matched to a gene; V was cut back by 5 bases and J by 4 bases. The CDR3: CASSRDRLYNEQFF. CDR3 bases: TGTGCCAGCAGTCGGGACAGGCTTTACAATGAGCAGTTCTTC.

This clonotype was seen a few times. The chain couples TRBV15 to TRBJ1-2; D remains ambiguous. The CDR3 loop spans 14 amino acids. Trimming took 5 bases from V and 5 from J, leaving 15 bases between them. Germline V lookup: CDR1 LNHNV, CDR2 YYDKDF (reference sequence). The CDR3 spells CATSPQNVGYGYTF. The CDR3 nucleotides are TGTGCCACCAGCCCCCAAAATGTAGGGTATGGCTACACCTTC.

The chain has TRBV5-1 and TRBJ2-7; no clear D. Germline-derived CDR1 and CDR2 are SGHRS and YFSETQ. CDR3 length: 13 residues. V dropped 0 bases and J dropped 11 bases, with 15 bases sitting between them. For the CDR3, the DNA is TGCGCCAGCAGCTTGGTGGATAAAACAACGGAGTACTTC. Its translation is CASSLVDKTTEYF.